This record looks at one TCR beta chain sequence and its context. Only in-frame clones appear in the TCRdb table, and some are missing; sequencing was by immunoSEQ multiplex PCR. The data show 65,000 to 95,000 clones, with 88% seen just once and about 0.78% held by the top ten. On cycle 4 day 1 and cycle 7 day 1, as well as at baseline, blood was sampled. This entry comes from a study of OX40 agonist ivuxolimab in advanced cancers. The source was CD4+ or CD8+ T cells sorted from blood, collected in a trial of the OX40 agonist ivuxolimab. The receptor's source is an adult with an advanced solid tumor such as melanoma, head and neck, liver or kidney cancer.

DNA of the CDR3: TGTGCCAGTAGTATAGCCCCGGACAGGGTTGACTATGGCTACACCTTC. Translation gives CASSIAPDRVDYGYTF. V usage is TRBV19 and J usage is TRBJ1-2; 8 positions match TRBD1. The CDR3 runs to 16 residues. V shed 1 base, J shed 3 bases, and the junction held 7 bases outside the gene matches. The germline gives CDR1 LNHDA, CDR2 SQIVND (reference sequence).